This T cell receptor (beta chain) was observed in a study of blood T cell repertoires in COVID-19. Study overall: Whether acute or convalescent, the COVID-19 samples came from the United States, Italy and Spain. T cells, B-cell-depleted T cells, or PBMCs supplied cDNA or gDNA.

The V gene's germline CDR1 is GTSNPN and CDR2 SVGIG (reference sequence). The V segment lost 5 bases and the J segment 0 bases; nucleotides outside the gene matches: 10. The CDR3 extends over 17 amino acids. The assay was immunoSEQ multiplex PCR, and TCRdb's table has in-frame clones only and misses some. The profile shows more than 400,000 clones, 80% to 90% of them singletons. The source of this sequence is a human donor in a cohort sampled during active COVID-19. Sequenced: peripheral blood. The V and J genes are TRBV30 and TRBJ2-1, with 10 bases matching TRBD2. Here the CDR3 reads CAWAKLAGWSSYNEQFF. Here the CDR3 DNA reads TGTGCCTGGGCTAAACTAGCGGGGTGGAGCTCCTACAATGAGCAGTTCTTC.